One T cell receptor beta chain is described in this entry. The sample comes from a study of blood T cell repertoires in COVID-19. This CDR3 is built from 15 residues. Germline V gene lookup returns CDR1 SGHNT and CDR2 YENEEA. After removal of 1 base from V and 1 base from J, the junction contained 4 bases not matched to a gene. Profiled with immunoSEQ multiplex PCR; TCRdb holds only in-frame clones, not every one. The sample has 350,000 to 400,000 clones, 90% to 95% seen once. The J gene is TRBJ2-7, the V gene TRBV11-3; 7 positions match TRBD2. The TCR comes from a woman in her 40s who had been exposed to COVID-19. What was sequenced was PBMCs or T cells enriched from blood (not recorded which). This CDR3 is CASSLASGASYEQYF. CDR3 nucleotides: TGTGCCAGCAGCTTAGCTAGCGGCGCATCCTACGAGCAGTACTTC.